Described below is a single T cell receptor (beta chain) sequence and its context. Its binding antigen is unknown. One base away there is no much larger clone; base qualities are not given. The sample is drawn from a study of T cell changes during pregnancy in multiple sclerosis (dated by TCRdb to between 2018 and 2020). Broadly, across the study: In women with multiple sclerosis, the researchers looked at how the T cell repertoire shifted as pregnancy progressed.

Library preparation employed the immunoSEQ multiplex PCR assay. TCRdb mirrors the immuneACCESS table, restricted to in-frame sequences. Some clones are absent from its copies; in checked studies, under half trace to an unresolved V gene, and the reason for the others is unknown. A total of about 110,000 clones appear in this sample, roughly 89% of them only once. Together, the top ten hold about 1.6% of the sample. From the cysteine through the phenylalanine, the CDR3 covers 14 amino acids. CDR3 DNA is the only sequence kept; it has 42 bases, read in frame from the first base. The germline V gene (reference sequence) yields LNHNV for CDR1 and YYDKDF for CDR2. The V end loses 0 bases and the J end loses 6 bases, and a stretch of 8 bases separates them.

The chain employs TRBV15 and TRBJ2-2; no D gene can be assigned with confidence. This clonotype originated in a female donor with multiple sclerosis, enrolled in a pregnancy study. Material: peripheral blood, obtained before pregnancy. The DNA sequence is as follows: TGTGCCACCAGCAGAGACGGTGTTCCCGGGGAGCTGTTTTTT. The resulting protein is CATSRDGVPGELFF.